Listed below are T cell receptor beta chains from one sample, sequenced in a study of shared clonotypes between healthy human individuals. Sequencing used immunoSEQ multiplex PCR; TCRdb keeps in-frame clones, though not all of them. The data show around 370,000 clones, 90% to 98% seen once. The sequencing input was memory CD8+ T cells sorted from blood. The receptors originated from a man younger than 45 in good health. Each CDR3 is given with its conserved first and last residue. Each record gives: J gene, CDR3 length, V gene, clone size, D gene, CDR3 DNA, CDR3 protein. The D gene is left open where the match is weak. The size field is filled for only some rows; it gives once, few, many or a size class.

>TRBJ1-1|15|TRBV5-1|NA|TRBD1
TGCGCCAGCAGTCCAGGACAGGGCAGGGTCACTGAAGCTTTCTTT
CASSPGQGRVTEAFF
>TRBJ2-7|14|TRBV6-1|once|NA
TGTGCCAGCAGGGAGGACAGCCACTCCTACGAGCAGTACTTC
CASREDSHSYEQYF
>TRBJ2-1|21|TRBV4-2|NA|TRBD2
TGTGCCAGCAGCCCGGCGGGGACAGGTGGACTAGCGGGAGGGTATTACAATGAGCAGTTCTTC
CASSPAGTGGLAGGYYNEQFF
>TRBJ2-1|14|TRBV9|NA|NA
TGTGCCAGCAGTAGCGTATCCGACTACAATGAGCAGTTCTTC
CASSSVSDYNEQFF
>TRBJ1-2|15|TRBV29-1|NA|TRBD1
TGCAGCGTTGAAGGAGACAGGGGAGGGAACTATGGCTACACCTTC
CSVEGDRGGNYGYTF
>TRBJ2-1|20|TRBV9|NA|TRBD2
TGTGCCAGCAGCGTAGAAGGGGGTTTTCTAGCGGGCAAAGGGTACAATGAGCAGTTCTTC
CASSVEGGFLAGKGYNEQFF
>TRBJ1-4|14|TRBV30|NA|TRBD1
TGTGCCTGGAGTCGGGACAGTTCCAATGAAAAACTGTTTTTT
CAWSRDSSNEKLFF
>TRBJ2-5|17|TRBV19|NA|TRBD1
TGTGCCAGTAGTAGGCGAAGGGGGACAGGGGGCATAGAGACCCAGTACTTC
CASSRRRGTGGIETQYF
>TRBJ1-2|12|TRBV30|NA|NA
TGTGCCTGGAGGTCAACAGTCTATGGCTACACCTTC
CAWRSTVYGYTF
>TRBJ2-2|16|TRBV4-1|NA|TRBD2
TGCGCCAGCAGCCCTAGCGGGAGGGCCCACACCGGGGAGCTGTTTTTT
CASSPSGRAHTGELFF
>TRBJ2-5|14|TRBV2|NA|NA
TGTGCCAGCAGTTCCGACAGTCCACAAGAGACCCAGTACTTC
CASSSDSPQETQYF
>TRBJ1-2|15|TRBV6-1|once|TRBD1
TGTGCCAGCAGCCCGTCGGGACAGGCCAACTATGGCTACACCTTC
CASSPSGQANYGYTF
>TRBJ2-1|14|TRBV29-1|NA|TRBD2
TGCAGCGTGACTAGCGGGAGGGGGTACAATGAGCAGTTCTTC
CSVTSGRGYNEQFF
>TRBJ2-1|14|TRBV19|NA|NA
TGTGCCAGTAGTATAACAGGATTACCGGAGGAGCAGTTCTTC
CASSITGLPEEQFF